This T cell receptor (beta chain) appears in the sequencing data of a study of blood T cell repertoires in COVID-19. Whole-study context: There were acute and convalescent COVID-19 samples, and they came from the United States, Italy and Spain.

Libraries were prepared by immunoSEQ multiplex PCR; TCRdb keeps only in-frame clonotypes and omits some of them. The sample carries fewer than 350,000 clones, 80% to 90% recorded once. There are 16 residues in the CDR3. CDR1 and CDR2 (germline): MNHEY, SVGAGI. The ends lost 2 bases at V and 4 bases at J; junction bases unmatched: 9. This receptor was obtained from a woman in her thirties or forties with acute COVID-19. This chain joins TRBV6-5 and TRBJ2-5, with 8 bases matching TRBD1. The sample taken for sequencing was PBMCs or T cells enriched from blood (not recorded which). The CDR3 region is CASSYKAGGFGETQYF. CDR3 nucleotides: TGTGCCAGCAGTTACAAGGCAGGGGGCTTCGGAGAGACCCAGTACTTC.